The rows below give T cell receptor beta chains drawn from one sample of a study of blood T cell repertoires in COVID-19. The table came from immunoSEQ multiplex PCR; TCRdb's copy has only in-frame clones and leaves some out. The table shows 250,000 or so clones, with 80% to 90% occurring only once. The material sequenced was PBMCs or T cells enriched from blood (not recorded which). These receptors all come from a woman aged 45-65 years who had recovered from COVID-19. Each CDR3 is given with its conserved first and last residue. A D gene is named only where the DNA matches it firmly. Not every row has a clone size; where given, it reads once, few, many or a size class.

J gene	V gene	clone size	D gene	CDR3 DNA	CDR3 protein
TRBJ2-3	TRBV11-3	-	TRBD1	TGTGCCAGCGGAATACAGGGGGCCCCAGATACGCAGTATTTT	CASGIQGAPDTQYF
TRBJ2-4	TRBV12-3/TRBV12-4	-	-	TGTGCCAGCAGGCCCGACAGTGGCATTCAGTACTTC	CASRPDSGIQYF
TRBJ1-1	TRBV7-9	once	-	TGTGCCAGCAGCAGACTGACGAACACTGAAGCTTTCTTT	CASSRLTNTEAFF
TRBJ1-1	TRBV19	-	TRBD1	TGTGCCAAAGGGGGCCCGCACAGGGGGCGAGCTTTCTTT	CAKGGPHRGRAFF
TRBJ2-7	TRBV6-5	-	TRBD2	TGTGCCAGCAGTTACTCCGGGACTAGCCAGAAATACGAGCAGTACTTC	CASSYSGTSQKYEQYF
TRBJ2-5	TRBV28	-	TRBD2	TGTGCCAGCAGCCGGGGGGGAGGAGAGGGGGAGACCCAGTACTTC	CASSRGGGEGETQYF
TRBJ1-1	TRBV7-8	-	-	TGTGCCAGCAGCTTAAATACAGGCGTCGGGTCTGAAGCTTTCTTT	CASSLNTGVGSEAFF
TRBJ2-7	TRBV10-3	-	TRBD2	TGTGCCACCGGGACTAGCGGGAGCTACGAGCAGTACTTC	CATGTSGSYEQYF
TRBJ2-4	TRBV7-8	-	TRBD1	TGTGCCAGCAGCCCCTCGAGGGGGACAGGGACCTCCGGGCTAGCCAAAAACATTCAGTACTTC	CASSPSRGTGTSGLAKNIQYF
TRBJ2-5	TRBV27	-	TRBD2	TGTGCCAGCAGTTTCGGGGGACTAGCGGGAGATGAGACCCAGTACTTC	CASSFGGLAGDETQYF
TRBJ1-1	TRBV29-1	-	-	TGCAGCGTTAGACAGGATATGAACACTGAAGCTTTCTTT	CSVRQDMNTEAFF
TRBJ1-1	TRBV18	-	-	TGTGCCAGCTCAGGTGCAGGGCAGCTGAACACTGAAGCTTTCTTT	CASSGAGQLNTEAFF
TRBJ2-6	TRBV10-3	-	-	TGTGCCATCAGACCAGGGGCTGTAAGCTCTGGGGCCAACGTCCTGACTTTC	CAIRPGAVSSGANVLTF
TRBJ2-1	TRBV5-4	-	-	TGTGCCAGCAGCTCCATCGGGGACAATGAGCAGTTCTTC	CASSSIGDNEQFF
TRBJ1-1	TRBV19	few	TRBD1	TGTGCCAGTAGTCGACAGGGCGCAAACACTGAAGCTTTCTTT	CASSRQGANTEAFF
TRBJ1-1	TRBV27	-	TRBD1	TGTGCCAGCAGTTTAGTCCCGGGACAGACTGAAGCTTTCTTT	CASSLVPGQTEAFF
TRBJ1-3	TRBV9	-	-	TGTGCCAGCAGCGTAGAGGAATATTCGAGGAGGGGCTCTGGAAACACCATATATTTT	CASSVEEYSRRGSGNTIYF
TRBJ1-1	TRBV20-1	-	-	TGCAGTGCTAGTCGCTCAGGGCTGGCCACTGAAGCTTTCTTT	CSASRSGLATEAFF
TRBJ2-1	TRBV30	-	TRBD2	TGTGCCTGGAGTGTGAGACTAGCCGACAATGAGCAGTTCTTC	CAWSVRLADNEQFF
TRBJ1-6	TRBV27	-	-	TGTGCCAGCAGCCCTTTACAGGGAGATCTTTGGTCACCCCTCCACTTT	CASSPLQGDLWSPLHF
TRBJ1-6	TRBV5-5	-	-	TGTGCCAGCAGCTTGGAAGGGCAGGGAACGCCACCCCTCCACTTT	CASSLEGQGTPPLHF
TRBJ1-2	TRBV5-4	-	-	TGTGCCAGCAGCTTGTCGGGGATTTATGGCTACACCTTC	CASSLSGIYGYTF
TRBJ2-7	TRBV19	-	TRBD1	TGTGCCAGTTCACTCCGGGACAGAGCCTACGAGCAGTACTTC	CASSLRDRAYEQYF
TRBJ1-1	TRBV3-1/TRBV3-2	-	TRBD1	TGTGCCAGCAGCCAAGAGGACAGGGGATTTAGCACTGAAGCTTTCTTT	CASSQEDRGFSTEAFF
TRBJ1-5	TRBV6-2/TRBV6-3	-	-	TGTGCCAGCAGTTACCCCAGTAGCAATCAGCCCCAGCATTTT	CASSYPSSNQPQHF
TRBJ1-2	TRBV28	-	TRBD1	TGTGCCAGCAGTTCGCACGGGACAGGGGGTGGCTACACCTTC	CASSSHGTGGGYTF
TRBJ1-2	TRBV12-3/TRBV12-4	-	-	TGTGCCAGCAGTTTGGGGGCGACTGGCTACACCTTC	CASSLGATGYTF
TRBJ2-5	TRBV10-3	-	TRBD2	TGTGCCATCAGTCTCCTGGGCGGGAGAGAGACCCAGTACTTC	CAISLLGGRETQYF
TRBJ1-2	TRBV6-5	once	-	TGTGCCAGCAGCCTCGGGACACTAGGAGTCTACACCTTC	CASSLGTLGVYTF
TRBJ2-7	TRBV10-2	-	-	TGCGCCAGCAGGGACATAGAGCAGTACTTC	CASRDIEQYF
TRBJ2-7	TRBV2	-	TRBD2	TGTGCCAGTAGCGGGAGCTCCTACGAGCAGTACTTC	CASSGSSYEQYF
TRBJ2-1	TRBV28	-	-	TGTGCCAGCGGAACGGGAGTAAATGAGCAGTTCTTC	CASGTGVNEQFF
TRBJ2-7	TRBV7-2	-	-	TGTGCCAGCAGCTCGGACTGGAGATCCTACGAGCAGTACTTC	CASSSDWRSYEQYF